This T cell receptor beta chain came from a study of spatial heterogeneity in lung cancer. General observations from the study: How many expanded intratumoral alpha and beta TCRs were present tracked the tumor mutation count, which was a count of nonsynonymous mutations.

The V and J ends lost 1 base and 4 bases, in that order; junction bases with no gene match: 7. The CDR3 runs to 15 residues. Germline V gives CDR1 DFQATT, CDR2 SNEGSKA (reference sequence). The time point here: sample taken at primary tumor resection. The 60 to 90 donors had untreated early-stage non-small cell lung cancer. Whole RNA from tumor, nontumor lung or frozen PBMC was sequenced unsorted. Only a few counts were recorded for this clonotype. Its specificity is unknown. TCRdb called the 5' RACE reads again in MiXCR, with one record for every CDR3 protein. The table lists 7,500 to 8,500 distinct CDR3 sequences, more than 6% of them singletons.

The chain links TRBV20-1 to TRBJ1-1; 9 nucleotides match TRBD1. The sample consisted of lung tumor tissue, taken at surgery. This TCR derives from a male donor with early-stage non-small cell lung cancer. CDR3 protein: CSARAEGTGLTEAFF. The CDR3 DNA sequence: TGCAGTGCTAGAGCGGAGGGGACAGGGCTCACTGAAGCTTTCTTT.